Below are 12 T cell receptor beta chains sequenced from a single sample in a study of beta chain features in type 1 diabetes. Every isolated RNA sample was fully reverse transcribed, so sequencing captured expressed TCRB transcripts. TCRdb's copy holds only in-frame clones and misses some; the assay was immunoSEQ multiplex PCR. The sample holds about 620,000 clones, about a sixth seen once. Sequencing was carried out using naive CD4+ T cells from blood. The receptors come from a man in his late teens or twenties in good health.

This clone was seen a few times. The CDR3 bases are TGTGCCAGCAGCGTAGGAGTCGGACAAACGACTCCTGAAGCTTTCTTT. Translated: CASSVGVGQTTPEAFF. The gene calls are TRBV9 and TRBJ1-1, with D perhaps TRBD1 (5 bases). Germline V gives CDR1 SGDLS, CDR2 YYNGEE. The CDR3 has 16 residues. The V end was cut by 0 bases, the J end by 6 bases, with 18 bases between.

This chain uses TRBV4-2 with TRBJ2-3; 7 bases agree with TRBD2. V lost 4 bases and J lost 6; bases outside the gene matches: 1. From germline, CDR1 is LGHNA and CDR2 YNFKEQ. This CDR3 is 12 amino acids long. Written as DNA, the CDR3 is TGTGCCAGCAGCCTTAGCGGGGATACGCAGTATTTT. Its translation is CASSLSGDTQYF.

The chain combines TRBV5-4 with TRBJ1-1; D unclear. V gave up 0 bases and J gave up 7 bases, with 13 bases separating them. In germline, CDR1 is SGHNT, CDR2 YYREEE (reference sequence). This CDR3 comprises 14 residues. The CDR3 DNA reads TGTGCCAGCAGCTTGGGAACAACCTTTCTTGAAGCTTTCTTT. This sequence encodes CASSLGTTFLEAFF.

As for this clone: Within the sample, other DNA sequences also encode this same CDR3. V usage is TRBV18 and J usage is TRBJ1-1, with a tentative D call TRBD1 (5 bases). The CDR3 totals 13 residues. Germline V lookup: CDR1 KGHSH, CDR2 LQKENI. Trimming removed 6 bases at V and 3 bases at J, with 11 bases between. The CDR3 DNA follows: TGTGCCAGCTCGCCTTCCAGGGACACTGAAGCTTTCTTT. It codes for CASSPSRDTEAFF.

CDR3 coding DNA: TGTGCCAGCAGTTTCGGCAGAGCCTATGGCTACACCTTC. Amino acid sequence: CASSFGRAYGYTF. The chain carries TRBV28 and TRBJ1-2; D remains ambiguous. Trimming took 3 bases from V and 4 from J, leaving 9 bases between them. The CDR3 has 13 residues. Per the germline V gene, CDR1 is MDHEN and CDR2 is SYDVKM.

The chain uses TRBV10-3 and TRBJ2-7; 9 bases align to TRBD1. The junction had 8 bases not matched to a gene; V was cut back by 1 base and J by 4 bases. CDR1 and CDR2 (germline): ENHRY, SYGVKD. The CDR3 has 16 residues. This chain's CDR3 is CAISEFRGQGSYEQYF. CDR3 DNA: TGTGCCATCAGTGAGTTTAGGGGACAGGGTTCGTACGAGCAGTACTTC.

The chain combines TRBV30 with TRBJ2-3; 9 nucleotides agree with TRBD2. J gave up 1 base and V 2 bases, and 4 bases lay outside the gene matches. The CDR3 loop spans 15 amino acids. The germline V gene encodes CDR1 GTSNPN and CDR2 SVGIG (reference sequence). This chain's CDR3 is CAWSKLAGRTDTQYF. CDR3 nucleotide sequence: TGTGCCTGGAGTAAGCTAGCGGGGCGCACAGATACGCAGTATTTT. Looking up the rest from reference TRBV30 and TRBJ2-3 gives the full variable domain: SQTIHQWPATLVQPVGSPLSLECTVEGTSNPNLYWYRQAAGRGLQLLFYSVGIGQISSEVPQNLSASRPQDRQFILSSKKLLLSDSGFYLCAWSKLAGRTDTQYFGPGTRLTVL.

This clone has a handful of counts. The chain has TRBV9 and TRBJ1-5; a possible D gene is TRBD1 (5 bases). The germline CDR1 and CDR2 sequences are SGDLS and YYNGEE. The CDR3 covers 14 residues. The ends were cut back, 3 bases at V and 4 bases at J, with 11 bases in the middle. The CDR3 region has the DNA TGTGCCAGCAGCGCAGGGCGGGGGAATCAGCCCCAGCATTTT. The encoded protein is CASSAGRGNQPQHF.

This clone came up a few times. The chain uses TRBV7-9 and TRBJ2-7; 9 bases align to TRBD2. V shed 2 bases, J shed 6 bases, and the junction held 5 bases outside the gene matches. The CDR3 loop spans 14 amino acids. Germline V CDR1 and CDR2: SEHNR, FQNEAQ (reference sequence). In DNA, the CDR3 is TGTGCCAGCAGCTTATTAGCGGGAGCACCCGAGCAGTACTTC. Encoded protein: CASSLLAGAPEQYF. The full variable domain, in which reference TRBV7-9 and TRBJ2-7 provide the parts outside the CDR3, is DTGVSQNPRHKITKRGQNVTFRCDPISEHNRLYWYRQTLGQGPEFLTYFQNEAQLEKSRLLSDRFSAERPKGSFSTLEIQRTEQGDSAMYLCASSLLAGAPEQYFGPGTRLTVT.

The J gene is TRBJ2-3, the V gene TRBV29-1; 8 bases line up with TRBD2. V lost 6 bases and J lost 4; bases outside the gene matches: 9. The CDR3 has 14 residues. The germline V gene encodes CDR1 SQVTM and CDR2 ANQGSEA. The CDR3 spells CSVGPGGSADTQYF. In DNA form, the CDR3 reads TGCAGCGTGGGGCCGGGGGGGAGCGCAGATACGCAGTATTTT.

The V gene is TRBV2, the J gene TRBJ1-5, with D possibly matching TRBD1 (6 bases). This CDR3 comprises 15 residues. Germline V gene sequence: CDR1 SNHLY, CDR2 FYNNEI. V was clipped by 4 bases and J by 2 bases, with 12 bases between them. The CDR3 spells CASSGVRGGNQPQHF. DNA for the CDR3: TGTGCCAGCAGTGGGGTCAGGGGCGGCAATCAGCCCCAGCATTTT.

The chain couples TRBV5-8 to TRBJ2-7, with 15 bases identical to TRBD2. CDR3 size: 14 residues. V was pared by 4 bases and J by 9 bases, with 5 bases of the junction left unmatched. In germline, CDR1 is SGHTS, CDR2 YDEGEE. CDR3 loop: CASSQGTSGRLQYF. CDR3 nucleotides: TGTGCCAGCAGCCAAGGGACTAGCGGGAGGTTGCAGTACTTC.